These T cell receptor beta chains were read from a single sample in a study of shared clonotypes between healthy human individuals. Clones were sequenced by immunoSEQ multiplex PCR, and TCRdb holds only the in-frame ones, with some missing. The sample lists 2,500,000 or so clones; 85% to 95% were seen once. Input material: naive CD4+ T cells from PBMCs. These receptors were collected from a man aged 18 to 29 in good health. Some clones in this sample may be carry-over from other donors' samples. Both conserved end residues are part of each CDR3.

V gene: TRBV7-3
J gene: TRBJ2-1
CDR3 protein: CASSSFGRGSYNEQFF

V gene: TRBV5-4
J gene: TRBJ1-2
CDR3 protein: CASSPGTGALNYGYTF

V gene: TRBV6-6
J gene: TRBJ1-1
CDR3 protein: CASSDRGGTEAFF

V gene: TRBV28
J gene: TRBJ2-7
CDR3 protein: CASGGLAGGFYEQYF

V gene: TRBV27
J gene: TRBJ2-3
CDR3 protein: CASSLGLAADTQYF

V gene: TRBV5-4
J gene: TRBJ2-3
CDR3 protein: CASSPRASVSTDTQYF

V gene: TRBV2
J gene: TRBJ1-2
CDR3 protein: CASSEAGIHYGYTF

V gene: TRBV4-3
J gene: TRBJ2-4
CDR3 protein: CASSHRVAKNIQYF

V gene: TRBV6-1
J gene: TRBJ2-6
CDR3 protein: CASSEPNRVRANVLTF

V gene: TRBV6-1
J gene: TRBJ1-5
CDR3 protein: CASSVTGPAYQPQHF

V gene: TRBV5-1
J gene: TRBJ1-4
CDR3 protein: CASSLLGQSNEKLFF

V gene: TRBV7-3
J gene: TRBJ1-1
CDR3 protein: CASSLTSEGRTEAFF

V gene: TRBV6-1
J gene: TRBJ2-1
CDR3 protein: CASSGLAGHYNEQFF

V gene: TRBV5-6
J gene: TRBJ2-3
CDR3 protein: CASRDLRRWTDTQYF

V gene: TRBV5-6
J gene: TRBJ2-5
CDR3 protein: CASSLGPSGVQETQYF